Sequencing of this T cell receptor beta chain was carried out in a study of CD8+ T cells in alopecia areata. Across the study: Tofacitinib ran for 6 to 18 months before 6 months off drug.

RNA extraction and reverse transcription yielded cDNA as sequencing template. Profiling relied on immunoSEQ multiplex PCR, and the TCRdb table lists in-frame clones only, not all of them. This repertoire shows about 19,000 clones, around 66% found once; its top ten account for 6% to 7.5%. The investigators collected lesional scalp punch biopsies and peripheral blood from alopecia areata patients. Trimming stripped 5 bases from V and 5 bases from J, with 15 bases between. There are 14 residues in the CDR3. CDR1 and CDR2 (germline): SGHVS, FQNEAQ. This chain connects TRBV7-8 to TRBJ2-5; D possibly corresponds to TRBD2 (6 bases). This TCR came from a human donor with alopecia areata. Here the sequenced sample was skin, taken at week 0. As DNA, the CDR3 is TGTGCCAGCAGCCAGCGGGCTGTTCTGGAGACCCAGTACTTC. It codes for CASSQRAVLETQYF. The full variable domain, completed using reference TRBV7-8 and TRBJ2-5, is GAGVSQSPRYKVAKRGQDVALRCDPISGHVSLFWYQQALGQGPEFLTYFQNEAQLDKSGLPSDRFFAERPEGSVSTLKIQRTQQEDSAVYLCASSQRAVLETQYFGPGTRLLVL.